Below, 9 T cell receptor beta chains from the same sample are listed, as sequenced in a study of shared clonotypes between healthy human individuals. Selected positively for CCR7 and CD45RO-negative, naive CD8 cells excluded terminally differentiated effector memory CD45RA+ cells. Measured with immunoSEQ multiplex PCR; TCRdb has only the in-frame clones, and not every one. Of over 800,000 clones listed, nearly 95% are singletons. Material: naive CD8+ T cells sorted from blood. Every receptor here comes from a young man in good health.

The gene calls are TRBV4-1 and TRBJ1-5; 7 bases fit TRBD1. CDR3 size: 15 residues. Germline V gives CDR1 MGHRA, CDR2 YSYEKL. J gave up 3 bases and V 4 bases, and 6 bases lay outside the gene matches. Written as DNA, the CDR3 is TGCGCCAGCAGCCCTCCTACAGGGGACAATCAGCCCCAGCATTTT. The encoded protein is CASSPPTGDNQPQHF.

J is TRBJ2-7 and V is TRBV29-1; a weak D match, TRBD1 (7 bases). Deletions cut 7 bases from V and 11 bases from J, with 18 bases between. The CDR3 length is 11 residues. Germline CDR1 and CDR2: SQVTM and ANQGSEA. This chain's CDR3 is CSAVARGVEYF. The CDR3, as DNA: TGCAGCGCGGTGGCCAGGGGGGTGGAGTACTTC.

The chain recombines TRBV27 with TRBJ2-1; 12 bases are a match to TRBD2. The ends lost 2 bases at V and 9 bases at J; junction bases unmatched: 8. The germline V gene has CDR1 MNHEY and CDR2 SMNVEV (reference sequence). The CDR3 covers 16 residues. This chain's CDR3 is CASSLQTSGSWGEQFF. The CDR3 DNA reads TGTGCCAGCAGTTTACAGACTAGCGGGAGTTGGGGTGAGCAGTTCTTC.

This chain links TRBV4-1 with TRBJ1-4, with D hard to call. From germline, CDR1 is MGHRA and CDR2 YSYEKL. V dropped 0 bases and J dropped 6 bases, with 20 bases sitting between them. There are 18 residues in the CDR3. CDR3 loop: CASSQEEGSLRADEKLFF. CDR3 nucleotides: TGCGCCAGCAGCCAAGAGGAGGGCAGTCTTCGAGCTGATGAAAAACTGTTTTTT.

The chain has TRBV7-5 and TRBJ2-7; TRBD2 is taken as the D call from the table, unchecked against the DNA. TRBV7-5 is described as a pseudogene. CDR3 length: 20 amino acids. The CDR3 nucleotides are TGTGCCAGAAGCTTAGGAAGCGGGCGGGTCTCCGCCGGGGGAGAATACGAGCAGTACTTC. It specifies CARSLGSGRVSAGGEYEQYF.

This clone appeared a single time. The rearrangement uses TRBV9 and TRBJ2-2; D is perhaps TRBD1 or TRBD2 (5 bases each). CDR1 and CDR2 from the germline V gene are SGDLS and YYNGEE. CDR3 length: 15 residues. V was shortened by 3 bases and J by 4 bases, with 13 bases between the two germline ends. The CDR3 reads CASSARDVSTGELFF. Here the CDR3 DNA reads TGTGCCAGCAGCGCCCGGGACGTGAGCACCGGGGAGCTGTTTTTT.

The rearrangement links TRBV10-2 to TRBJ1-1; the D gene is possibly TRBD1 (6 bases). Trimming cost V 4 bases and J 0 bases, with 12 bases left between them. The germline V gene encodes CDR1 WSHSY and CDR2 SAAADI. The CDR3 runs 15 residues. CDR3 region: CASSAQGTMNTEAFF. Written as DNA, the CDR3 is TGCGCCAGCAGTGCTCAGGGGACCATGAACACTGAAGCTTTCTTT.

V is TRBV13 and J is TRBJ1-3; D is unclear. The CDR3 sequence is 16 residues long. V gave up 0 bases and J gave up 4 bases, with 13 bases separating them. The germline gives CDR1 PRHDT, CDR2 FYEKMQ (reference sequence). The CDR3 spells CASSLGGTNWGNTIYF. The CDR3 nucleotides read TGTGCCAGCAGCTTAGGGGGAACTAACTGGGGAAACACCATATATTTT.

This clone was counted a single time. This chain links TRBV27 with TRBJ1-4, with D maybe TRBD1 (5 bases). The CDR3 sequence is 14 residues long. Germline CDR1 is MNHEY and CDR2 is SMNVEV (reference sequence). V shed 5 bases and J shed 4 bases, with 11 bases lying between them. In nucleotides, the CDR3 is TGTGCCAGCAGTACGACAGTCTTTAATGAAAAACTGTTTTTT. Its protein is CASSTTVFNEKLFF.